These 29 T cell receptor beta chains originate from one sample sequenced in a study of regulatory T cells in long-lasting Graves disease. To make TCR beta libraries, researchers used iRepertoire HTBI primers and Arm-PCR of CDR3 regions. TCRdb fed the multiplex PCR reads into MiXCR, producing one record per CDR3 protein. The table includes approximately 400,000 distinct CDR3 sequences, just under 15% detected once. The time point: newly diagnosed GD, antithyroid drugs for less than 3 months. Following extraction of RNA from PBMCs, that RNA was used to make the TCR library. The same data also contributed to another study, on T cells in Graves' hyperthyroidism and ophthalmopathy.

The sequencing used peripheral blood mononuclear cells (PBMCs), collected at new diagnosis, from a patient treated with antithyroid drugs. The receptors come from a woman under 40 with Graves disease.

In its sample, this clonotype was seen many times. The rearrangement joins TRBV5-1 to TRBJ2-7, with 12 bases identical to TRBD1. The V gene's germline CDR1 is SGHRS and CDR2 YFSETQ. Trimming cost V 1 base and J 7 bases; bases outside gene matches: 9. This CDR3 comprises 16 residues. CDR3 amino acids: CASSLSQGQGASEQYF. CDR3 DNA: TGCGCCAGCAGCTTGTCTCAGGGACAGGGGGCGTCAGAGCAGTACTTC.

The chain combines TRBV18 with TRBJ2-6, with 11 bases matching TRBD2. The CDR3 totals 19 residues. With 1 base clipped from V and 2 bases from J, the junction kept 7 bases outside the gene matches. CDR1 is KGHSH and CDR2 is LQKENI in the germline V gene. The CDR3, as DNA: TGTGCCAGCTCACCACTACTTAGCGGGAGGGCCGCTGGGGCCAACGTCCTGACTTTC. This translates into CASSPLLSGRAAGANVLTF.

The table lists this clonotype with many counts. The CDR3 nucleotides are TGTGCCAGCAGTGGGGTTTACTACGAGCAGTACTTC. This sequence encodes CASSGVYYEQYF. The J gene is TRBJ2-7, the V gene TRBV6-1; D gene ambiguous. This CDR3 spans 12 amino acids. From germline, CDR1 is MNHNS and CDR2 SASEGT. Trimming shortened V by 4 bases and J by 3 bases, and 7 bases separated the two germline ends.

This clonotype showed up many times. The rearrangement links TRBV3-1 to TRBJ2-7, with TRBD2 matching over 7 bases. The junction had 10 bases not matched to a gene; V was cut back by 11 bases and J by 0 bases. The germline gives CDR1 LGHDT, CDR2 YNNKEL (reference sequence). This CDR3 region has 14 residues. Written as DNA, the CDR3 is TGTGCCCTTCAAGAGCGGGGCCTCTCCTACGAGCAGTACTTC. Its protein product is CALQERGLSYEQYF.

This clonotype was counted ten times or more. V and J are TRBV11-3 and TRBJ1-6; 12 nucleotides agree with TRBD1. Germline values: CDR1 SGHNT, CDR2 YENEEA. This CDR3 has 14 amino acids. J was trimmed by 9 bases and V by 6 bases; bases with no gene match: 3. Written as DNA, the CDR3 is TGTGCCAGCAGGGGGACAGGGGGCGCTTCACCCCTCCACTTT. This sequence encodes CASRGTGGASPLHF.

This clonotype was observed at least ten times. The V call is TRBV2, the J call TRBJ1-4; D gene uncertain. The V end was cut by 7 bases, the J end by 5 bases, with 14 bases between. This CDR3 spans 14 amino acids. Germline loops: CDR1 SNHLY, CDR2 FYNNEI. CDR3 coding DNA: TGTGCCAGCAACCAACACTACAGCAATGAAAAACTGTTTTTT. Its translation: CASNQHYSNEKLFF. The variable domain in full, with the rest retrieved from reference TRBV2 and TRBJ1-4, is EPEVTQTPSHQVTQMGQEVILRCVPISNHLYFYWYRQILGQKVEFLVSFYNNEISEKSEIFDDQFSVERPDGSNFTLKIRSTKLEDSAMYFCASNQHYSNEKLFFGSGTQLSVL.

This clonotype was recorded at least ten times. The V call is TRBV28, the J call TRBJ2-2, with TRBD1 identical over 7 bases. CDR1 MDHEN and CDR2 SYDVKM come from the germline V gene. The length of the CDR3 is 18 residues. With 5 bases clipped from V and 0 bases from J, the junction kept 12 bases outside the gene matches. In DNA, the CDR3 is TGTGCCAGCAGTCCCTTATGGGGACAGATCGCGAACACCGGGGAGCTGTTTTTT. It encodes CASSPLWGQIANTGELFF.

This clonotype was seen many times. V is TRBV7-9 and J is TRBJ1-5; 7 bases are shared with TRBD1. CDR3 length: 14 amino acids. The germline gives CDR1 SEHNR, CDR2 FQNEAQ (reference sequence). V lost 5 bases, J lost 5 bases, and 6 bases stayed unmatched. CDR3 coding DNA: TGTGCCAGCAGCCGAACAGGGGTTTATCAGCCCCAGCATTTT. Amino acids: CASSRTGVYQPQHF.

Note on this clonotype: A much larger clonotype is one base distant, so this may be a read error. This rearrangement joins TRBV28 to TRBJ1-5; D might be TRBD1 (6 bases). Germline V gene sequence: CDR1 MDHEN, CDR2 SYDVKM. This CDR3 region has 14 residues. CDR3 in amino acids: CASSHHRDNQAQHF. CDR3 coding DNA: TGTGCCAGCAGCCACCACAGGGATAATCAGGCCCAGCATTTT.

This clonotype has only a few counts. The rearrangement links TRBV19 to TRBJ1-1; 8 bases line up with TRBD1. The CDR3 totals 17 residues. Germline lookup yields CDR1 LNHDA and CDR2 SQIVND (reference sequence). J gave up 1 base and V 6 bases, and 13 bases lay outside the gene matches. The CDR3 here is CASRIRQGQWSNTEAFF. CDR3 coding DNA: TGTGCCAGTAGAATTCGACAGGGGCAGTGGTCGAACACTGAAGCTTTCTTT. Looking up the rest from reference TRBV19 and TRBJ1-1 gives the full variable domain: DGGITQSPKYLFRKEGQNVTLSCEQNLNHDAMYWYRQDPGQGLRLIYYSQIVNDFQKGDIAEGYSVSREKKESFPLTVTSAQKNPTAFYLCASRIRQGQWSNTEAFFGQGTRLTVV.

This clonotype was counted a few times. The chain is built from TRBV29-1 and TRBJ2-2; weak D call: TRBD1 (8 bases). V gave up 5 bases and J gave up 10 bases, with 14 bases separating them. The CDR3 has 12 amino acids. The germline V gene encodes CDR1 SQVTM and CDR2 ANQGSEA. The CDR3 region is CSVPTGGEELFF. As DNA, the CDR3 is TGCAGCGTTCCAACAGGGGGGGAGGAGCTGTTTTTT.

Many counts were recorded for this clonotype. The chain uses TRBV2 and TRBJ1-2; D call uncertain. The CDR3 contains 12 residues. Germline values: CDR1 SNHLY, CDR2 FYNNEI. V was trimmed by 10 bases and J by 8 bases, leaving 17 bases between them. This CDR3 is CANSPRREGYTF. The CDR3, as DNA: TGTGCCAACTCGCCCAGGAGGGAGGGCTACACCTTC.

This clonotype was detected ten times or more. The V call is TRBV30, the J call TRBJ1-5; D possibly corresponds to TRBD1 (6 bases). The V and J ends lost 7 bases and 5 bases respectively, with 15 bases between them. CDR1 and CDR2 (germline): GTSNPN, SVGIG (reference sequence). The CDR3 has 13 amino acids. CDR3 sequence: CALDTGSHQPQHF. CDR3 DNA sequence: TGTGCCTTGGACACAGGGTCCCATCAGCCCCAGCATTTT.

This clonotype has at least ten counts. The chain employs TRBV6-5 and TRBJ2-1, with TRBD2 identical over 9 bases. Trimming took 2 bases from V and 0 from J; bases not matched to a gene: 11. The CDR3 is 19 residues long. CDR1 is MNHEY, CDR2 SVGAGI, per germline. Here the CDR3 reads CASSYDTRGSGSSYNEQFF. CDR3 nucleotides: TGTGCCAGCAGTTACGACACCCGGGGTAGCGGGAGCTCCTACAATGAGCAGTTCTTC.

This clonotype was found once. This sequence joins TRBV5-1 and TRBJ2-4, with D tentatively TRBD2 (6 bases). From germline, CDR1 is SGHRS and CDR2 YFSETQ. V lost 4 bases and J 7 bases, leaving 30 bases between the germline ends. This CDR3 is built from 19 residues. CDR3 bases: TGCGCCAGCAGCAAATATATCGTGGAGGGACGCTCACCAGGGAACATTCAGTACTTC. Translating it yields CASSKYIVEGRSPGNIQYF.

This clonotype was picked up many times. The CDR3 spells CASTYLGGRSNQPQHF. In DNA form, the CDR3 reads TGTGCCTCAACTTACCTCGGAGGGAGGAGCAATCAGCCCCAGCATTTT. This sequence joins TRBV30 and TRBJ1-5; D uncertain. The CDR3 runs to 16 residues. Trimming stripped 7 bases from V and 1 base from J, with 20 bases between. Germline CDR1 is GTSNPN and CDR2 is SVGIG (reference sequence). The whole variable domain, remainder taken from reference TRBV30 and TRBJ1-5, is SQTIHQWPATLVQPVGSPLSLECTVEGTSNPNLYWYRQAAGRGLQLLFYSVGIGQISSEVPQNLSASRPQDRQFILSSKKLLLSDSGFYLCASTYLGGRSNQPQHFGDGTRLSIL.

The chain joins TRBV5-6 to TRBJ2-3; 7 bases are shared with TRBD1. Germline V gene lookup returns CDR1 SGHDT and CDR2 YYEEEE. The CDR3 is 14 residues long. Germline trimming cut 2 bases from V and 7 bases from J; bases unmatched to any gene: 7. The CDR3 coding sequence is TGTGCCAGCAGCTTCAACAGGGGAAGTTATACGCAGTATTTT. As protein: CASSFNRGSYTQYF.

This clonotype occurred many times. J is TRBJ2-7 and V is TRBV2; D perhaps matches TRBD1 (6 bases). Per the germline V gene, CDR1 is SNHLY and CDR2 is FYNNEI. V gave up 7 bases and J gave up 6 bases, with 22 bases separating them. The length of the CDR3 is 15 residues. CDR3 nucleotides: TGTGCCAGCACCCCCGGGTGGGGGCAATCGAGCGAGCAGTACTTC. This codes for CASTPGWGQSSEQYF.

As regards this clonotype: Since a much larger clone is just one base distant, this may be a read error. The chain is built from TRBV20-1 and TRBJ2-5, with 9 bases that match TRBD2. Germline V gene lookup returns CDR1 DFQATT and CDR2 SNEGSKA (reference sequence). This CDR3 spans 14 amino acids. Trimming removed 6 bases from V and 2 bases from J; junction bases left unmatched: 7. CDR3 protein: CSAPGTSLQETQYF. The CDR3 DNA follows: TGCAGTGCGCCCGGGACTAGCCTTCAAGAGACCCAGTACTTC.

This clonotype has ten or more counts. The V call is TRBV2, the J call TRBJ2-5, with D possibly matching TRBD2 (5 bases). Germline-derived CDR1 and CDR2 are SNHLY and FYNNEI. Deletions cut 6 bases from V and 7 bases from J, with 15 bases between. CDR3 size: 13 residues. The CDR3, as DNA: TGTGCCAGCAGCAGGTGGGAGCCCGGGACCCAGTACTTC. Its protein is CASSRWEPGTQYF. Based on the CDR3 plus reference TRBV2 and TRBJ2-5, the full variable domain is EPEVTQTPSHQVTQMGQEVILRCVPISNHLYFYWYRQILGQKVEFLVSFYNNEISEKSEIFDDQFSVERPDGSNFTLKIRSTKLEDSAMYFCASSRWEPGTQYFGPGTRLLVL.

This clonotype was counted ten times or more. The chain is built from TRBV5-1 and TRBJ1-2, with D possibly TRBD1 on 5 matching bases. Germline lookup yields CDR1 SGHRS and CDR2 YFSETQ. V was clipped by 1 base and J by 2 bases, with 15 bases between them. This CDR3 is 16 amino acids long. The CDR3 here is CASSLHRDFLNYGYTF. CDR3 in DNA: TGCGCCAGCAGCTTGCACCGGGACTTCCTAAACTATGGCTACACCTTC.

At least ten counts were recorded for this clonotype. This chain links TRBV3-1 with TRBJ2-1, with 7 bases fitting TRBD2. Germline V gives CDR1 LGHDT, CDR2 YNNKEL (reference sequence). The V segment lost 5 bases and the J segment 10 bases; nucleotides outside the gene matches: 14. This CDR3 region has 15 residues. CDR3: CASSSTGRSSEEQFF. In DNA, the CDR3 is TGTGCCAGCAGCTCTACCGGGAGGTCTAGCGAGGAGCAGTTCTTC.

The genes are TRBV4-2 and TRBJ2-2; 9 nucleotides align to TRBD2. The CDR3 loop spans 18 amino acids. V lost 0 bases to trimming and J lost 5 bases; unmatched junction nucleotides: 10. Germline CDR1 LGHNA, CDR2 YNFKEQ. The CDR3 is CASSQENIAGEGTGELFF. DNA for the CDR3: TGTGCCAGCAGCCAAGAGAATATAGCGGGAGAAGGAACCGGGGAGCTGTTTTTT.

The genes are TRBV18 and TRBJ1-6, with D perhaps matching TRBD1 (5 bases). Trimming took 1 base from V and 5 from J, leaving 9 bases between them. The CDR3 is 15 amino acids. Germline lookup yields CDR1 KGHSH and CDR2 LQKENI. The CDR3, as DNA: TGTGCCAGCTCACCACTTGGGACCGATAATTCACCCCTCCACTTT. Translation: CASSPLGTDNSPLHF.

Ten or more counts support this clonotype. The junction does not match germline at one end; this may be a read error. This chain connects TRBV3-1 to TRBJ2-2; D unresolved. Germline CDR1 is LGHDT and CDR2 is YNNKEL (reference sequence). This CDR3 region has 14 residues. Written as DNA, the CDR3 is TGTGCCAGCAGTCAAGGACGACACACCGGGGAGCTGTTTTTT. This sequence encodes CASSQGRHTGELFF. The variable domain in full, completed from reference TRBV3-1 and TRBJ2-2, reads DTAVSQTPKYLVTQMGNDKSIKCEQNLGHDTMYWYKQDSKKFLKIMFSYNNKELIINETVPNRFSPKSPDKAHLNLHINSLELGDSAVYFCASSQGRHTGELFFGEGSRLTVL.

A remark on this clonotype: The junction and the germline gene differ at one end; a read error may be behind it. The V gene is TRBV18, the J gene TRBJ2-2; perhaps TRBD2 as D (5 bases). The CDR3 loop spans 15 amino acids. Germline-derived CDR1 and CDR2 are KGHSH and LQKENI. CDR3 sequence reads: CASSPFTDNTGELVF. CDR3 DNA sequence: TGTGCCAGCTCACCTTTTACAGACAACACCGGGGAGCTGGTTTTT.

Of note for this clonotype: A much larger clone lies a single base off, so this may be a read error. This chain connects TRBV7-8 to TRBJ2-7; 7 bases fit TRBD1. The germline gives CDR1 SGHVS, CDR2 FQNEAQ. V trimming: 6 bases; J trimming: 3 bases; junction bases outside the gene matches: 5. The CDR3 runs to 13 residues. The CDR3 loop reads CASRSGQSYEQYF. The CDR3, as DNA: TGTGCCAGCAGATCGGGACAGAGCTACGAGCAGTACTTC.

This clonotype occurred many times. This chain connects TRBV27 to TRBJ1-1; D may be TRBD1 (6 bases). The germline V and J ends were trimmed by 5 bases and 5 bases, with 18 bases remaining between them. CDR1 MNHEY and CDR2 SMNVEV come from the germline V gene (reference sequence). This CDR3 comprises 15 residues. CDR3: CASSPLQGGRTEAFF. DNA for the CDR3: TGTGCCAGCAGTCCCCTACAGGGTGGGAGGACTGAAGCTTTCTTT.

This clonotype was found a few times. CDR3 protein: CASSFELAGIYEQYF. The CDR3 region has the DNA TGTGCCAGCAGCTTTGAACTAGCGGGCATCTACGAGCAGTACTTC. The V call is TRBV5-4, the J call TRBJ2-7, with TRBD2 matching over 9 bases. The CDR3 contains 15 residues. The germline V gene has CDR1 SGHNT and CDR2 YYREEE (reference sequence). Germline trimming cut 2 bases from V and 3 bases from J; bases unmatched to any gene: 6. The whole variable domain, filled in from reference TRBV5-4 and TRBJ2-7, reads ETGVTQSPTHLIKTRGQQVTLRCSSQSGHNTVSWYQQALGQGPQFIFQYYREEENGRGNFPPRFSGLQFPNYSSELNVNALELDDSALYLCASSFELAGIYEQYFGPGTRLTVT.